One sample yielded the 26 T cell receptor beta chains listed below, sequenced in a study of blood T cell repertoires in COVID-19. Method: immunoSEQ multiplex PCR; TCRdb's copy keeps in-frame clones and lacks some. The profile shows about 110,000 clones, approximately 78% of them singletons. Material for sequencing was peripheral blood. The source of these receptors is a man aged 70-80 years with acute or convalescent COVID-19.

This chain connects TRBV7-9 to TRBJ1-5; tentative D call: TRBD1 (5 bases). Trimming stripped 3 bases from V and 3 bases from J, with 12 bases between. This CDR3 has 15 amino acids. From germline, CDR1 is SEHNR and CDR2 FQNEAQ (reference sequence). Here the CDR3 DNA reads TGTGCCAGCAGCTTTAGGGGAGGCCCCAATCAGCCCCAGCATTTT. Protein sequence: CASSFRGGPNQPQHF.

This chain links TRBV5-1 with TRBJ1-2, with TRBD1 matching over 12 bases. Germline lookup yields CDR1 SGHRS and CDR2 YFSETQ. The ends lost 4 bases at V and 4 bases at J; junction bases unmatched: 5. This CDR3 comprises 15 residues. In DNA form, the CDR3 reads TGCGCCAGCAGCAGGGACAGGGGGCGAGGCTATGGCTACACCTTC. Protein sequence: CASSRDRGRGYGYTF.

This clone was detected only once. This rearrangement joins TRBV18 to TRBJ1-1, with 7 nucleotides matching TRBD1. The V gene's germline CDR1 is KGHSH and CDR2 LQKENI. The length of the CDR3 is 14 residues. The J segment lost 1 base and the V segment lost 3 bases, leaving 2 bases of the junction unmatched. The CDR3 DNA sequence: TGTGCCAGCTCACCGGGACAGCAGAACACTGAAGCTTTCTTT. This encodes CASSPGQQNTEAFF.

This chain joins TRBV2 and TRBJ1-2, with D possibly being TRBD1 (5 bases). CDR3 length: 13 amino acids. Germline CDR1 SNHLY, CDR2 FYNNEI. Trimming left V 6 bases short and J 5 bases short, with 13 bases between. CDR3 in DNA: TGTGCCAGCAGCCTAACAGGCTCTTATGGCTACACCTTC. It yields the protein CASSLTGSYGYTF.

The V call is TRBV9, the J call TRBJ2-1; TRBD1 might be the D (5 bases). V dropped 0 bases and J dropped 9 bases, with 13 bases sitting between them. CDR3 length: 14 residues. Germline lookup yields CDR1 SGDLS and CDR2 YYNGEE. CDR3 residues: CASSVDSGSTEQFF. CDR3 nucleotide sequence: TGTGCCAGCAGCGTAGATTCAGGGTCTACTGAGCAGTTCTTC.

The chain has TRBV9 and TRBJ2-7; no reliable D call. The CDR3 spans 12 residues. Per the germline V gene, CDR1 is SGDLS and CDR2 is YYNGEE. The germline V and J ends were trimmed by 4 bases and 5 bases, with 10 bases remaining between them. CDR3 coding DNA: TGTGCCAGCAGCCCCCCGAGCCACGAGCAGTACTTC. It specifies CASSPPSHEQYF.

This clone has only one observation. Written as DNA, the CDR3 is TGTGCCAGCAAGGGGACCGGGGAGCTGTTTTTT. It is translated as CASKGTGELFF. V usage is TRBV12-3 or TRBV12-4 and J usage is TRBJ2-2; TRBD1 might be the D (5 bases). This CDR3 has 11 amino acids. Trimming shortened V by 7 bases and J by 5 bases, and 5 bases separated the two germline ends.

This clone was seen more than once but under ten times. CDR3 in DNA: TGTGCCTGGAGTGGGCTTACCTACGAGCAGTACTTC. Translation gives CAWSGLTYEQYF. The chain has TRBV30 and TRBJ2-7; D uncertain. V was trimmed by 1 base and J by 2 bases, leaving 6 bases between them. This CDR3 spans 12 amino acids. Germline loops: CDR1 GTSNPN, CDR2 SVGIG (reference sequence).

This chain connects TRBV7-9 to TRBJ1-2, with TRBD1 as a possible D gene (6 bases). CDR3 size: 17 residues. Germline assignment: CDR1 SEHNR and CDR2 FQNEAQ (reference sequence). V was trimmed by 7 bases and J by 2 bases, leaving 23 bases between them. This chain's CDR3 is CASTSDQGQFTNYGYTF. CDR3 sequence (DNA): TGTGCCAGCACCTCAGACCAGGGGCAGTTTACGAACTATGGCTACACCTTC.

The V and J genes are TRBV6-4 and TRBJ1-5, with D perhaps TRBD1 (6 bases). Trimming cost V 6 bases and J 3 bases, with 18 bases left between them. CDR1 and CDR2 (germline): MRHNA, SNTAGT. The CDR3 sequence is 16 residues long. CDR3 loop: CASSPGGGQYNQPQHF. CDR3 in DNA: TGTGCCAGCAGCCCCGGGGGGGGCCAGTACAATCAGCCCCAGCATTTT.

The gene calls are TRBV7-2 and TRBJ1-1; D call uncertain. Trimming took off 1 base at V and 3 bases at J, with 9 bases between the two ends. The CDR3 loop spans 14 amino acids. CDR1 is SGHTA and CDR2 is FQGNSA in the germline V gene. DNA of the CDR3: TGTGCCAGCAGCTTAGGGCAGTCCCACACTGAAGCTTTCTTT. Translated: CASSLGQSHTEAFF.

The V gene is TRBV7-3, the J gene TRBJ2-3; 7 bases fit TRBD2. The CDR3 is 14 residues long. The ends lost 4 bases at V and 5 bases at J; junction bases unmatched: 6. CDR1 and CDR2 from the germline V gene are SGHTA and FQGTGA. The CDR3 loop reads CASSSGLEGDTQYF. CDR3 nucleotide sequence: TGTGCCAGCAGCTCCGGACTAGAGGGAGATACGCAGTATTTT.

The chain joins TRBV5-1 to TRBJ2-2, with 7 bases lining up with TRBD1. This CDR3 contains 14 residues. Germline V gives CDR1 SGHRS, CDR2 YFSETQ. Germline trimming cut 5 bases from V and 3 bases from J; bases unmatched to any gene: 4. As DNA, the CDR3 is TGCGCCAGCAGACGGACAGGATACACCGGGGAGCTGTTTTTT. This translates into CASRRTGYTGELFF.

In this sample, this clone turned up a few times. This chain uses TRBV4-1 with TRBJ2-7; 8 bases line up with TRBD1. The CDR3 consists of 15 residues. Trimming removed 0 bases from V and 5 bases from J; junction bases left unmatched: 6. Germline V gives CDR1 MGHRA, CDR2 YSYEKL. The CDR3 DNA reads TGCGCCAGCAGCCAAGAGGGCAGGGGGCTTAACGAGCAGTACTTC. Protein: CASSQEGRGLNEQYF.

CDR3 in amino acids: CASSLDGQGSEKLFF. The DNA of the CDR3 is TGCGCCAGCAGCTTGGATGGACAGGGGTCTGAAAAACTGTTTTTT. The chain combines TRBV5-1 with TRBJ1-4; 9 nucleotides line up with TRBD1. With V trimmed by 0 bases and J by 7 bases, 4 bases remained unmatched. The CDR3 length is 15 residues. CDR1 SGHRS and CDR2 YFSETQ come from the germline V gene.

This rearrangement joins TRBV6-5 to TRBJ1-5, with 8 bases fitting TRBD1. The germline gives CDR1 MNHEY, CDR2 SVGAGI. V trimming: 11 bases; J trimming: 4 bases; junction bases outside the gene matches: 7. This CDR3 comprises 13 residues. The CDR3 DNA follows: TGTGCCTCCCGATGGGACAGGAATCAGCCCCAGCATTTT. Translation gives CASRWDRNQPQHF.

The gene calls are TRBV4-2 and TRBJ2-3, with TRBD1 matching 12 bases. Germline assignment: CDR1 LGHNA and CDR2 YNFKEQ. CDR3 length: 16 amino acids. Trimming cost V 0 bases and J 5 bases; bases outside gene matches: 3. The CDR3 region is CASSQEGQGARDTQYF. CDR3 nucleotide sequence: TGTGCCAGCAGCCAAGAGGGACAGGGGGCGCGAGATACGCAGTATTTT.

The chain recombines TRBV28 with TRBJ1-1; no clear D. V lost 2 bases, J lost 1 base, and 14 bases lay in between. Germline V gives CDR1 MDHEN, CDR2 SYDVKM. The CDR3 length is 16 residues. In nucleotides, the CDR3 is TGTGCCAGCAGTTTAAACTACCGTAGTCAGAACACTGAAGCTTTCTTT. Protein sequence: CASSLNYRSQNTEAFF.

The chain is built from TRBV2 and TRBJ1-3, with 7 bases lining up with TRBD1. Losses at the gene ends were 4 bases for V and 4 bases for J; bases not matched to a gene: 7. CDR3 length: 15 residues. Germline loops: CDR1 SNHLY, CDR2 FYNNEI. CDR3 loop: CASSVGQATGNTIYF. The CDR3 DNA reads TGTGCCAGCAGTGTCGGACAGGCGACGGGAAACACCATATATTTT.

The chain employs TRBV5-1 and TRBJ1-4, with D perhaps matching TRBD1 (5 bases). The V end lost 0 bases, the J end lost 3 bases, and 9 bases lay between the germline ends. The length of the CDR3 is 15 residues. The germline V gene has CDR1 SGHRS and CDR2 YFSETQ. The chain's CDR3 is CASSLAGLPNEKLFF. CDR3 in DNA: TGCGCCAGCAGCTTGGCAGGGTTGCCTAATGAAAAACTGTTTTTT.

The chain couples TRBV5-5 to TRBJ2-4, with 7 bases matching TRBD1. Germline assignment: CDR1 SGHKS and CDR2 YYEKEE (reference sequence). The CDR3 loop spans 18 amino acids. V lost 0 bases to trimming and J lost 6 bases; unmatched junction nucleotides: 15. CDR3 sequence: CASSLGDPRDRAVNIQYF. DNA for the CDR3: TGTGCCAGCAGCTTGGGGGATCCGAGGGACAGAGCTGTAAACATTCAGTACTTC. Using reference TRBV5-5 and TRBJ2-4 for the parts outside the CDR3, the full variable domain is DAGVTQSPTHLIKTRGQQVTLRCSPISGHKSVSWYQQVLGQGPQFIFQYYEKEERGRGNFPDRFSARQFPNYSSELNVNALLLGDSALYLCASSLGDPRDRAVNIQYFGAGTRLSVL.

Note on this clone: Other DNA variants within this sample encode the same CDR3. This sequence joins TRBV27 and TRBJ2-1; 8 bases are shared with TRBD2. The ends lost 4 bases at V and 3 bases at J; junction bases unmatched: 2. Germline V gene lookup returns CDR1 MNHEY and CDR2 SMNVEV (reference sequence). The CDR3 totals 14 residues. CDR3 DNA sequence: TGTGCCAGCAGTTCCAGCGGGGGCTACAATGAGCAGTTCTTC. It specifies CASSSSGGYNEQFF.

This chain connects TRBV9 to TRBJ1-1; D is uncertain. Deletions cut 0 bases from V and 3 bases from J, with 6 bases between. The CDR3 is 13 amino acids. Germline V gene data show CDR1 as SGDLS and CDR2 as YYNGEE. The CDR3: CASSVAQYTEAFF. The CDR3 nucleotides are TGTGCCAGCAGCGTAGCTCAGTACACTGAAGCTTTCTTT.

V gene TRBV19 combines with J gene TRBJ1-3; D gene unclear. V was shortened by 3 bases and J by 0 bases, with 9 bases between the two germline ends. The CDR3 has 15 residues. Per the germline V gene, CDR1 is LNHDA and CDR2 is SQIVND (reference sequence). The CDR3 nucleotides read TGTGCCAGTAGTATGTCCAGCGTCTCTGGAAACACCATATATTTT. Translated: CASSMSSVSGNTIYF.

The V gene is TRBV19, the J gene TRBJ2-1, with a possible D match to TRBD2 (7 bases). Germline lookup yields CDR1 LNHDA and CDR2 SQIVND (reference sequence). The length of the CDR3 is 12 residues. The ends were cut back, 5 bases at V and 15 bases at J, with 17 bases in the middle. The CDR3 protein is CASSPLTGGMFF. The CDR3 DNA reads TGTGCCAGTAGTCCCCTGACGGGGGGCATGTTCTTC.

The chain employs TRBV6-5 and TRBJ2-1; possible D gene TRBD1, 8 bases. The CDR3 contains 15 residues. Germline V lookup: CDR1 MNHEY, CDR2 SVGAGI. V lost 6 bases and J lost 9, with 21 bases in between. CDR3 nucleotide sequence: TGTGCCAGCAGGTCACAGGGGGGGCCGTGGAGTGAGCAGTTCTTC. This codes for CASRSQGGPWSEQFF.